The T cell receptor (beta chain) under discussion was sequenced for a study of blood T cell repertoires in COVID-19. TCRdb's table, derived via immunoSEQ multiplex PCR, lists solely in-frame clones and lacks some. The sample holds 180,000 or so clones, around 85% seen once. Germline CDR1 reads LGHNA; CDR2 reads YNFKEQ. The CDR3 extends over 13 amino acids. The ends were cut back, 1 base at V and 9 bases at J, with 12 bases in the middle. The sequence was collected from a woman in her fifties or sixties with acute or convalescent COVID-19. The sample was peripheral blood. The chain carries TRBV4-2 and TRBJ1-1; D not resolved. The CDR3 loop reads CASSQGESSKAFF. The CDR3 region has the DNA TGTGCCAGCAGCCAAGGGGAGTCTTCTAAAGCTTTCTTT.